This TCR beta chain was sequenced in a study of blood T cells in healthy people across ages. Study results and limitations: Comparison with aged donors showed that long-lived donors had more naive CD4+ cells and higher diversity. While age rose, TCR beta diversity per million T cells dropped in a roughly linear way. The study lacked donor CMV status, which possibly confounded expanded clonotype changes.

Using a J-beta primer mix together with a sample-barcoded 5' primer, a second PCR was run for about 7 to 12 cycles. Each CDR3 protein gets one entry after TCRdb re-called the 5' RACE reads with MiXCR. The sample has about 1.8 million distinct CDR3 sequences, 49% seen once; the top ten hold roughly 2%. The CDR3 extends over 14 amino acids. Germline loops: CDR1 MNHEY, CDR2 SMNVEV (reference sequence). V was clipped by 6 bases and J by 5 bases; unmatched bases: 7. Concerning this clonotype itself: Its specificity is not known.

The clonotype was recovered from a middle-aged woman in good health. Input material: blood. The chain joins TRBV27 to TRBJ2-1; 7 nucleotides agree with TRBD2. This chain's CDR3 is CASSMGLTNNEQFF. The CDR3 coding sequence is TGTGCCAGCAGCATGGGACTAACTAACAATGAGCAGTTCTTC.